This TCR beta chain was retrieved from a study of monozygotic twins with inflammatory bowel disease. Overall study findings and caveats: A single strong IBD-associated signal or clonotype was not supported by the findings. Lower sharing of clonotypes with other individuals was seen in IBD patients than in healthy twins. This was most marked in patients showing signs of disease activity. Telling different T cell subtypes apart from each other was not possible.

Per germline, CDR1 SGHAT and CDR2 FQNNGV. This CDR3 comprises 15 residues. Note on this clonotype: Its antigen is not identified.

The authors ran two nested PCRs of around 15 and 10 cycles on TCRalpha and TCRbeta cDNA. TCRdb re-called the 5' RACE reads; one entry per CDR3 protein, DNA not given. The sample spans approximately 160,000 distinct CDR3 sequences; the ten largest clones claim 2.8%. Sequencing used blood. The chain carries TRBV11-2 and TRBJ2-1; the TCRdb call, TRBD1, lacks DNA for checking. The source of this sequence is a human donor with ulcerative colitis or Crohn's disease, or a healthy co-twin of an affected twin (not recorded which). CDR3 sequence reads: CASSAYGGGYNEQFF.